This T cell receptor beta chain came from a study of CD8+CD57+ T cells in acquired aplastic anemia listed by TCRdb under 2018. A note on the overall study: On average, sorted CD4+ and CD8+ cells yielded around 3.5 ug of extracted DNA, with a range of about 0.17 to 27.4 ug. Healthy donor samples averaged approximately 10 million reads for CD4+ and approximately 11 million for CD8+ cells.

Genomic DNA served as template for TCR beta VDJ combination and CDR3 sequence profiling. TCR repertoire sequencing was run on an Illumina HiSeq 2000. The authors processed their data as follows. Repertoire assessment relied on Simpson's diversity index, CDR3 size and DJ length profiles, and TRBV/TRBJ rearrangement plots. Whichever DNA sequence was most abundant in the deep sequencing data was defined as the immunodominant clone. CDR3 amino acid sequences were screened for sharing across subjects and were compared with published repertoires and the VDJdb database. TCRdb cleaned the public reads at Q25 with fastp, built clones with MiXCR and kept in-frame beta chains. Rows are combined by CDR3 protein, so each entry shows the most common genes and DNA. TCRdb's processing, not the authors' own work, is the source of the V and J calls. Within this sample are 100,000 to 150,000 distinct CDR3 sequences, with around 50% of them counted one time only. Clones ranked in the top ten supply 2% to 3% of the sample.

In this study, sorted CD4+ and CD8+ T cells from the blood of healthy subjects and of severe aplastic anemia patients had their TCR repertoires deep-sequenced. Ficoll-Paque density gradient centrifugation was used to isolate peripheral blood mononuclear cells. Before DNA extraction, CD4+ and CD8+ T cells were sorted by FACS or by magnetic beads. The full study reports these points: Approximately 31 CD8+ CDR3 sequences were found in both patients and controls but appeared to be highly expressed in patients and within the immunodominant clones of the patients. No significant difference in CD8+ Simpson's diversity was found between patients and healthy controls (P=0.060).

Remarks on this clonotype: Its binding antigen is unknown. Base qualities are not provided; no much larger clone lies one nucleotide away.

V loses 11 bases at its end and J loses 2 bases; junction bases beyond the gene matches: 8. The germline V gene sets CDR1 to MGHDK and CDR2 to SYGVNS. The CDR3 holds 15 amino acids from the cysteine to the phenylalanine. Just the 45-base CDR3 DNA is kept, in frame starting at base 1. Sequenced: sorted CD4+, CD8+, or CD8+CD57+ T cells (not recorded which) from PBMCs. The chain uses TRBV25-1 and TRBJ2-5; TRBD2 lines up with 13 middle nucleotides. The sequence came from a human donor in good health, serving as a control. The CDR3 region reads CAVLRTSGGQETQYF. The DNA sequence is given as TGTGCCGTCCTGCGGACTAGCGGGGGACAAGAGACCCAGTACTTC.